These 9 T cell receptor beta chains came from one sample sequenced in a study of read filtering for tumor transcriptome and immune sequencing (dated by TCRdb to 2020 to 2021). This sample was sequenced with an Illumina HiSeq 4000. TCR libraries were constructed from roughly 360 ng RNA using the Immunoverse kit, and molecular barcoded adaptors covering alpha/delta and beta/gamma chains were employed. TCRdb reworked the public reads: Q25 trimming with fastp, MiXCR clone assembly, productive beta chains retained. Each CDR3 protein gets just one entry, which takes the most common genes and DNA from the rows behind it. This sample has about 62,000 distinct CDR3 sequences in its table, and 15% to 20% of those were observed once. Under 13% of the sample lies in the top ten. The sequenced material came from a population of CD138-negative cells sorted from bone marrow. The sample's cell subset or site label, in plain terms: bone marrow mononuclear cells depleted of CD138+ plasma/myeloma cells by negative magnetic selection. These receptors all come from a donor aged 40 or older with multiple myeloma.

Remarks on this clonotype: An end of the junction does not agree with germline; a read error may underlie this. The J gene is TRBJ2-1, the V gene TRBV7-2; D may be TRBD2 (6 bases). The CDR3 loop spans 15 amino acids. Germline V lookup: CDR1 SGHTA, CDR2 FQGNSA. CDR3 in amino acids: CASSSVIRGYNEQLF. For the CDR3, the DNA is TGTGCCAGCAGCTCAGTAATTCGGGGGTACAATGAGCAGCTCTTC.

This clonotype was seen many times. V is TRBV5-1 and J is TRBJ2-3, with 8 bases aligning to TRBD1. The V segment lost 2 bases and the J segment 4 bases; nucleotides outside the gene matches: 9. CDR3 size: 16 residues. Germline V gene sequence: CDR1 SGHRS, CDR2 YFSETQ. Here the CDR3 DNA reads TGCGCCAGCAGCTTAGTTCCAGGGGGCTGGGCAGATACGCAGTATTTT. It translates to CASSLVPGGWADTQYF. The full variable domain, rest sourced from reference TRBV5-1 and TRBJ2-3, is KAGVTQTPRYLIKTRGQQVTLSCSPISGHRSVSWYQQTPGQGLQFLFEYFSETQRNKGNFPGRFSGRQFSNSRSEMNVSTLELGDSALYLCASSLVPGGWADTQYFGPGTRLTVL.

Comments on this clonotype: A read error is possible here, since a much larger clone lies one base away. The chain employs TRBV6-6 and TRBJ2-5, with no clear D. CDR3 length equals 12 residues. CDR1 is MNHNY, CDR2 SVGAGI, per germline (reference sequence). CDR3 in amino acids: CAKARHQETQCF. As DNA, the CDR3 is TGTGCCAAAGCCAGGCACCAAGAGACCCAGTGCTTC.

This clonotype was seen repeatedly, ten times or more. The chain carries TRBV9 and TRBJ2-2; possible D gene TRBD1, 8 bases. Trimming stripped 0 bases from V and 3 bases from J, with 12 bases between. The CDR3 totals 16 residues. Germline V gives CDR1 SGDLS, CDR2 YYNGEE. In DNA form, the CDR3 reads TGTGCCAGCAGCGTAGACAGGGGGGGGTACACCGGGGAGCTGTTTTTT. Protein: CASSVDRGGYTGELFF.

This clonotype appeared many times. The chain carries TRBV3-1 and TRBJ2-1, with a tentative D call TRBD1 (6 bases). CDR3 length equals 13 residues. V shed 3 bases and J shed 6 bases, with 9 bases lying between them. Germline V lookup: CDR1 LGHDT, CDR2 YNNKEL (reference sequence). CDR3 bases: TGTGCCAGCAGCCAGACACAGGGCAATGAGCAGTTCTTC. It is translated as CASSQTQGNEQFF.

At least ten counts were recorded for this clonotype. The chain recombines TRBV3-1 with TRBJ2-5, with D unclear. In germline, CDR1 is LGHDT, CDR2 YNNKEL (reference sequence). The CDR3 totals 16 residues. The V end was cut by 0 bases, the J end by 2 bases, with 13 bases between. The CDR3 region is CASSQDILAVQETQYF. CDR3 coding DNA: TGTGCCAGCAGCCAAGATATACTGGCAGTTCAAGAGACCCAGTACTTC.

This clonotype was observed at least ten times. The chain carries TRBV7-2 and TRBJ2-1, with a weak D call TRBD2 (5 bases). V was pared by 5 bases and J by 10 bases, with 9 bases between. The germline V gene has CDR1 SGHTA and CDR2 FQGNSA. The CDR3 loop spans 11 amino acids. CDR3 sequence: CASSPDYEQFF. For the CDR3, the DNA is TGTGCCAGCAGCCCTGACTACGAGCAGTTCTTC.

This clonotype was observed many times. The chain combines TRBV6-1 with TRBJ1-1; no reliable D call. The CDR3 has 11 residues. Trimming removed 5 bases at V and 1 base at J, with 2 bases between. CDR1 MNHNS and CDR2 SASEGT come from the germline V gene. The CDR3 DNA follows: TGTGCCAGCAGTTGGAACACTGAAGCTTTCTTT. Amino acids: CASSWNTEAFF.

This clonotype was observed at least ten times. V is TRBV4-1 and J is TRBJ2-3; D unclear. The germline V gene has CDR1 MGHRA and CDR2 YSYEKL. With 4 bases removed from V and 1 base from J, the gap between germline ends came to 9 bases. CDR3 length: 14 residues. In DNA, the CDR3 is TGCGCCAGCAGCCCGATTCAGCGCACAGATACGCAGTATTTT. Its translation: CASSPIQRTDTQYF.